These T cell receptor beta chains were read from a single sample in a study of T cell responses to AZD1222 COVID-19 vaccine. Profiled with immunoSEQ multiplex PCR; TCRdb holds only in-frame clones, not every one. The sample holds about 120,000 clones, 70% to 90% seen once. Sequenced here: peripheral blood, sampled on day 0 of AZD1222 vaccination. The source of these receptors is an adult in good health. CDR3s include the opening cysteine and the closing phenylalanine or tryptophan. A D gene is named only where the DNA matches it firmly. Size is stated for part of the rows, as once, few or many counts, or as a class when the clone is expanded.

TRBD1,TRBV19,-,TRBJ1-2,TGTGCCAGTAGGAGGACAGGGGGTAACTATGGCTACACCTTC,CASRRTGGNYGYTF
-,TRBV29-1,-,TRBJ2-5,TGCAGCGTTGTTGGGCAAGAGACCCAGTACTTC,CSVVGQETQYF
TRBD1,TRBV19,-,TRBJ1-5,TGTGCCAGTAGTCCCGGGACAGGGCCCCAGCCCCAGCATTTT,CASSPGTGPQPQHF
TRBD1,TRBV5-1,-,TRBJ1-4,TGCGCCAGCAGCTTGACGGGACAGGGGGAGGAAAAACTGTTTTTT,CASSLTGQGEEKLFF
TRBD2,TRBV10-1,-,TRBJ2-5,TGCGCCAGCAGTGTTGCTAGCGGGGGGAGAGAGACCCAGTACTTC,CASSVASGGRETQYF
TRBD1,TRBV5-4,-,TRBJ2-1,TGTGCCAGCAGCCGCCGGGACAGCCCTAGAGGGGAGCAGTTCTTC,CASSRRDSPRGEQFF
TRBD1,TRBV5-1,-,TRBJ1-4,TGCGCCAGCAGCAGAACAGGGGGCGGGGATGAAAAACTGTTTTTT,CASSRTGGGDEKLFF
-,TRBV6-6,-,TRBJ2-5,TGTGCCAGCAGTAGACTAGGGACGCAAGAGACCCAGTACTTC,CASSRLGTQETQYF
-,TRBV5-8,-,TRBJ1-6,TGTGCCAGCAGTAGGGAGGGGGGGTATTCACCCCTCCACTTT,CASSREGGYSPLHF
-,TRBV15,-,TRBJ1-6,TGTGCCACCAGCAGAACCAGGGGCAGGGTGAATCCACCCCTCCACTTT,CATSRTRGRVNPPLHF
-,TRBV6-5,-,TRBJ1-3,TGTGCCAGCAGTTCAACCGTCGGAAACACCATATATTTT,CASSSTVGNTIYF
-,TRBV2,few,TRBJ1-2,TGTGCCAGCAGTGAAGGGCAGGAATATGGCTACACCTTC,CASSEGQEYGYTF
-,TRBV2,-,TRBJ1-6,TGTGCCAGCAGTGGGAGCTCCTATAATTCACCCCTCCACTTT,CASSGSSYNSPLHF
TRBD1,TRBV7-2,-,TRBJ1-1,TGTGCCAGCAGCCCACCCACAGGGGTCACCACTGAAGCTTTCTTT,CASSPPTGVTTEAFF
-,TRBV5-1,-,TRBJ1-2,TGCGCCAGCAGCCCCCGGGGCGACTATGGCTACACCTTC,CASSPRGDYGYTF
-,TRBV7-8,-,TRBJ1-3,TGTGCCAGCAGTCTACAGTGGGGAAACACCATATATTTT,CASSLQWGNTIYF
-,TRBV27,-,TRBJ2-7,TGTGCCAGCAGTTTATCGAGGTATTGGGACGAGCAGTACTTC,CASSLSRYWDEQYF
TRBD1,TRBV10-3,-,TRBJ1-1,TGTGCCACCTCCGGGACAGGCACTGAAGCTTTCTTT,CATSGTGTEAFF
TRBD1,TRBV5-1,-,TRBJ1-2,TGCGCCAGCAGCCTAACGGGACAGGGACGGAATGGCTACACCTTC,CASSLTGQGRNGYTF
-,TRBV7-3,-,TRBJ1-6,TGTGCCAGCAGCCAAAACTCCTGGGATTCACCCCTCCACTTT,CASSQNSWDSPLHF
TRBD2,TRBV6-5,-,TRBJ2-7,TGTGCCAGCAGCCCCGGGACTAGCGGGAGCTACGAGCAGTACTTC,CASSPGTSGSYEQYF
-,TRBV7-3,once,TRBJ2-2,TGTGCCAGCAGCGGACAGTTCACCTCGGACACCGGGGAGCTGTTTTTT,CASSGQFTSDTGELFF
TRBD1,TRBV28,-,TRBJ2-5,TGTGCCAGCAGTTCCGGACAGGGAGCCCAAGAGACCCAGTACTTC,CASSSGQGAQETQYF
-,TRBV20-1,-,TRBJ2-7,TGCAGTGCTAGGTACAGCCCCGAGCAGTACTTC,CSARYSPEQYF
-,TRBV5-1,-,TRBJ2-1,TGCGCCAGCAGCTTGTATATGGGTCACAATGAGCAGTTCTTC,CASSLYMGHNEQFF
-,TRBV7-2,-,TRBJ1-2,TGTGCCAGCAGCTTAGAATGGGGACAACTTAACTATGGCTACACCTTC,CASSLEWGQLNYGYTF
TRBD1,TRBV15,once,TRBJ1-6,TGTGCCACCAGCAGAGGAGGGACAGGGCTTACTTCACCCCTCCACTTT,CATSRGGTGLTSPLHF
-,TRBV19,once,TRBJ1-3,TGTGCCAGTAGTATGGGACGGAACTCTGGAAACACCATATATTTT,CASSMGRNSGNTIYF
TRBD1,TRBV19,-,TRBJ1-6,TGTGCCTGTAGTAGACCCTCACGACAGGGGTCGGGATCACCCCTCCACTTT,CACSRPSRQGSGSPLHF